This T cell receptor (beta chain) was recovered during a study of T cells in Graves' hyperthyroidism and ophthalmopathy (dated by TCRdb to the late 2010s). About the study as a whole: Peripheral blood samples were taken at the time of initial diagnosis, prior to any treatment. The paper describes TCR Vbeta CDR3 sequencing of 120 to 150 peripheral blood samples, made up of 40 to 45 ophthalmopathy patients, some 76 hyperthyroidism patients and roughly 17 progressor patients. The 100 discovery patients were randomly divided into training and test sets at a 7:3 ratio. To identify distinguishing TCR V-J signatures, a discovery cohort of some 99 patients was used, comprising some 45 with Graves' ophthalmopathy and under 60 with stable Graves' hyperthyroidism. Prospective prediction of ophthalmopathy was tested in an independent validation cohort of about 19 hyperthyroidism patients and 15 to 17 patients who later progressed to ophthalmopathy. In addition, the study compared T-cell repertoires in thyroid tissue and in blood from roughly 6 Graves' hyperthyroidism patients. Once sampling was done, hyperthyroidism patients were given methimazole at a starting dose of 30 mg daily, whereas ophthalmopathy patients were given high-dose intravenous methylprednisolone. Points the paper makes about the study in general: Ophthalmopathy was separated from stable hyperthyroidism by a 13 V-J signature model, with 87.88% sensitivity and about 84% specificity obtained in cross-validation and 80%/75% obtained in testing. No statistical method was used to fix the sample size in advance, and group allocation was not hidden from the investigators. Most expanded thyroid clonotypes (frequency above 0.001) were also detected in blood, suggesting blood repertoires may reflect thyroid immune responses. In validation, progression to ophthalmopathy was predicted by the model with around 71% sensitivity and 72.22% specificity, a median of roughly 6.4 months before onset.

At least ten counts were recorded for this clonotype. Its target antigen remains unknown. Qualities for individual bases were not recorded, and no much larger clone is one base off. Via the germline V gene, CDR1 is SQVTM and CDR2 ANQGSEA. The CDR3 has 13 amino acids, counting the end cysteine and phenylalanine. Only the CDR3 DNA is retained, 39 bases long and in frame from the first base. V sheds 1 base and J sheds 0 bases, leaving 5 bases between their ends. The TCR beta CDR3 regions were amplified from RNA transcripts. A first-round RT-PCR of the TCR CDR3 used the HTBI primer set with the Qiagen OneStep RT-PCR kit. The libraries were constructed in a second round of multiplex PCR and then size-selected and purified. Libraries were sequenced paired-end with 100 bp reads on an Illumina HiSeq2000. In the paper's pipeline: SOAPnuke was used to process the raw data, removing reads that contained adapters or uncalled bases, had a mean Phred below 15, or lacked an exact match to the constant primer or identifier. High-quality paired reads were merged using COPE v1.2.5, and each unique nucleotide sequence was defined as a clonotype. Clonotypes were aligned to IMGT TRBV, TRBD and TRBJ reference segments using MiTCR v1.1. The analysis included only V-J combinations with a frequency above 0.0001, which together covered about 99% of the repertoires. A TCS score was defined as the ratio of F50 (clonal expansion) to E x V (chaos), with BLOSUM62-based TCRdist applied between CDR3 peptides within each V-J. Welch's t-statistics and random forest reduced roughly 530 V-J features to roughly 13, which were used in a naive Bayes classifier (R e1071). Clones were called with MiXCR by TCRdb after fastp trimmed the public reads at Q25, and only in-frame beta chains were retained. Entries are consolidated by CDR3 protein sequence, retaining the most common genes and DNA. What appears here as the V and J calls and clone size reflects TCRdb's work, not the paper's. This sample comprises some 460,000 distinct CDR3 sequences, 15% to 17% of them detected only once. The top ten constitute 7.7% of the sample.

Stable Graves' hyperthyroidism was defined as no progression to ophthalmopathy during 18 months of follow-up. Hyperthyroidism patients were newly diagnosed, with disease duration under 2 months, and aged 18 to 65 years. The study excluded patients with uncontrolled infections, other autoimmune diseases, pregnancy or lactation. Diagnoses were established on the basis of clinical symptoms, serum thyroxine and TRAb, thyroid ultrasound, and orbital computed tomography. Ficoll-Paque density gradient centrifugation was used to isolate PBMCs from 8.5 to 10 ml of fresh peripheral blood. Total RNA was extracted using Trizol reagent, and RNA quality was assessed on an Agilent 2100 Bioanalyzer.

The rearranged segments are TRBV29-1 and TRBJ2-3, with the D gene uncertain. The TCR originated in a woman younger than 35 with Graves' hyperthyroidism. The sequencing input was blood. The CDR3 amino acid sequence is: CSVEGQSTDTQYF. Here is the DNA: TGCAGCGTTGAAGGGCAGAGCACAGATACGCAGTATTTT.